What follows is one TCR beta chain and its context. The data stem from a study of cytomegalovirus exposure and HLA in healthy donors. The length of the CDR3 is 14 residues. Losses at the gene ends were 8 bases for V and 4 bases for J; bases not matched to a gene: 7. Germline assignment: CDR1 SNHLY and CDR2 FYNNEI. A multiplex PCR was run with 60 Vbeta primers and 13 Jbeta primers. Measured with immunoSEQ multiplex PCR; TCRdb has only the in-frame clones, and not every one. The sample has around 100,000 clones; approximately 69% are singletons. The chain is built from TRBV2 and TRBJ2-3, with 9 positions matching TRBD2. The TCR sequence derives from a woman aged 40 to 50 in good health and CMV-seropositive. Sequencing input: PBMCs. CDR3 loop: CASDIAGAADTQYF. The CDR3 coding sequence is TGTGCCAGCGATATAGCGGGAGCGGCAGATACGCAGTATTTT.